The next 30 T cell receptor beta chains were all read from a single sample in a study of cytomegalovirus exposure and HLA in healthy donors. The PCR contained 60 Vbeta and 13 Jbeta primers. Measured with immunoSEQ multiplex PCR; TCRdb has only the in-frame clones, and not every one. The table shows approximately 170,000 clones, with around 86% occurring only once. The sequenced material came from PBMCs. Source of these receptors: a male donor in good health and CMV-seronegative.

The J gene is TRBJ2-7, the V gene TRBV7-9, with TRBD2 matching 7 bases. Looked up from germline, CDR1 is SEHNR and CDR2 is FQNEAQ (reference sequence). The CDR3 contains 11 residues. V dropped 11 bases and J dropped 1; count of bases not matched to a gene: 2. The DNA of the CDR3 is TGTGCCGGGGGGGTATCCTACGAGCAGTACTTC. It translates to CAGGVSYEQYF. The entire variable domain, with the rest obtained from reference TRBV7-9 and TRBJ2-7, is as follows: DTGVSQNPRHKITKRGQNVTFRCDPISEHNRLYWYRQTLGQGPEFLTYFQNEAQLEKSRLLSDRFSAERPKGSFSTLEIQRTEQGDSAMYLCAGGVSYEQYFGPGTRLTVT.

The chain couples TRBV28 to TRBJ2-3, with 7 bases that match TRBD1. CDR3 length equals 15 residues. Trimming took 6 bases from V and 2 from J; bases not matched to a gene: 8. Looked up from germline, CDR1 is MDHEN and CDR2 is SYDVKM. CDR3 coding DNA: TGTGCCAGCAGCGTAACAGGGGCCTTCACAGATACGCAGTATTTT. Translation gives CASSVTGAFTDTQYF.

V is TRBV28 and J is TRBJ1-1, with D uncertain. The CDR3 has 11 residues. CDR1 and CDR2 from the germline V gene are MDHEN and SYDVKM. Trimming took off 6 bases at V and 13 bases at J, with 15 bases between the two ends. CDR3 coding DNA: TGTGCCAGCAGCCTAATGAGGGATGTTTTCTTT. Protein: CASSLMRDVFF.

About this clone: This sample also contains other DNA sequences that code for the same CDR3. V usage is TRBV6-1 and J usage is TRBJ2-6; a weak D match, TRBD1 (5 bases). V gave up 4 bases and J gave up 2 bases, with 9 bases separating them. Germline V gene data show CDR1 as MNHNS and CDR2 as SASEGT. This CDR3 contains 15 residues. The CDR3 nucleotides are TGTGCCAGCAGTGGACAGATCACTGGGGCCAACGTCCTGACTTTC. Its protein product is CASSGQITGANVLTF.

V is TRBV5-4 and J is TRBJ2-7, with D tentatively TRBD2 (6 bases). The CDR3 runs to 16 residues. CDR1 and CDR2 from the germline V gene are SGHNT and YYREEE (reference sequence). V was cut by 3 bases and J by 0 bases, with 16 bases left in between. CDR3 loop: CASSSRGAVSSYEQYF. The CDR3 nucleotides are TGTGCCAGCAGCTCGCGCGGGGCGGTAAGCTCCTACGAGCAGTACTTC.

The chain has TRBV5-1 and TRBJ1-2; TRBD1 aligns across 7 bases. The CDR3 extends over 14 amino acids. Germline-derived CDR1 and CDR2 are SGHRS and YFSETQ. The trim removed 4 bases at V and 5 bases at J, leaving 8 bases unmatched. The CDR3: CASSTAGTAYGYTF. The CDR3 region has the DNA TGCGCCAGCAGCACCGCCGGGACAGCGTATGGCTACACCTTC.

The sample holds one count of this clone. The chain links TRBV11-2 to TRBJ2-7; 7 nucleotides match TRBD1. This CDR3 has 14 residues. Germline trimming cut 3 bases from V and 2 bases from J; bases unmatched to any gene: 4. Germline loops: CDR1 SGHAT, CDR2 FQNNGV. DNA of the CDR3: TGTGCCAGCAGCTTCTGGGACAGACCCTACGAGCAGTACTTC. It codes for CASSFWDRPYEQYF.

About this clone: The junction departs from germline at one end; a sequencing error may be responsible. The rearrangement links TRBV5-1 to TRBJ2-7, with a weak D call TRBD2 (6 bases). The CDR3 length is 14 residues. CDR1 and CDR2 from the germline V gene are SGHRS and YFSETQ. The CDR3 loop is CASTRSGTDYEQYF. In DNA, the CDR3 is TGCGCCAGCACCCGTTCAGGGACGGACTACGAACAGTACTTC.

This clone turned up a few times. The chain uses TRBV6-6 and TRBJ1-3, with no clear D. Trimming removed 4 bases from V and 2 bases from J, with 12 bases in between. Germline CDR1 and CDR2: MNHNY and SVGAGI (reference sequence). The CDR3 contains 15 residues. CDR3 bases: TGTGCCAGCAGTTTAGCGTACGCTACTGGAAACACCATATATTTT. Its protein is CASSLAYATGNTIYF.

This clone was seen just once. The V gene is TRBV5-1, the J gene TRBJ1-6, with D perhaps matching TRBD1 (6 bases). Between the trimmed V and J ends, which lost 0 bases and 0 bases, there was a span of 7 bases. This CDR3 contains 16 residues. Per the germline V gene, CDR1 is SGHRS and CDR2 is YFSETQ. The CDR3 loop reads CASSLVGGSYNSPLHF. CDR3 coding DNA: TGCGCCAGCAGCTTGGTAGGGGGCTCCTATAATTCACCCCTCCACTTT.

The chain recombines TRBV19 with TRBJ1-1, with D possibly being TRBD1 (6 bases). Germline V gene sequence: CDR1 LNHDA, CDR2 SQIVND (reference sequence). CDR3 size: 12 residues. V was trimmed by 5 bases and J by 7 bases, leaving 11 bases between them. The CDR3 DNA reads TGTGCCAGTAGTGCGCAGGGGAGTGAAGCTTTCTTT. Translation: CASSAQGSEAFF. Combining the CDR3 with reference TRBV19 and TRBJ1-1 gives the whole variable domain DGGITQSPKYLFRKEGQNVTLSCEQNLNHDAMYWYRQDPGQGLRLIYYSQIVNDFQKGDIAEGYSVSREKKESFPLTVTSAQKNPTAFYLCASSAQGSEAFFGQGTRLTVV.

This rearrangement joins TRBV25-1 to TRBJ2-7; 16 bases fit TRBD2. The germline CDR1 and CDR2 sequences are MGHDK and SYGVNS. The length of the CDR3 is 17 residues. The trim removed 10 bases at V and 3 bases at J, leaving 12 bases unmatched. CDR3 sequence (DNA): TGTGCCACCTCAGGGGGACTAGCGGGGGGGCAAGGCTACGAGCAGTACTTC. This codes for CATSGGLAGGQGYEQYF.

The CDR3 loop reads CASSQDVGGGRDTIYF. CDR3 coding DNA: TGCGCCAGCAGCCAAGATGTCGGCGGGGGGAGAGACACCATATATTTT. The gene calls are TRBV4-1 and TRBJ1-3; the D gene is possibly TRBD1 (5 bases). The CDR3 spans 16 residues. In germline, CDR1 is MGHRA, CDR2 YSYEKL. V was clipped by 0 bases and J by 8 bases, with 17 bases between them.

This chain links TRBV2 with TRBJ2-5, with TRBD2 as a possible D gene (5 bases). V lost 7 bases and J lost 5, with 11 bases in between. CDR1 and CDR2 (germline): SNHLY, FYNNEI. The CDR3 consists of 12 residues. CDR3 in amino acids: CASTLTTETQYF. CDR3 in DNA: TGTGCCAGCACTTTGACTACGGAGACCCAGTACTTC.

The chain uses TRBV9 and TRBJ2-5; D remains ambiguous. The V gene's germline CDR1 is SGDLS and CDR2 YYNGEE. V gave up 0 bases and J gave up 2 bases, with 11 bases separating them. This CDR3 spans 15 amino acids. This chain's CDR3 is CASSVGGIEQETQYF. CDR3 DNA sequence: TGTGCCAGCAGCGTAGGCGGAATCGAGCAAGAGACCCAGTACTTC.

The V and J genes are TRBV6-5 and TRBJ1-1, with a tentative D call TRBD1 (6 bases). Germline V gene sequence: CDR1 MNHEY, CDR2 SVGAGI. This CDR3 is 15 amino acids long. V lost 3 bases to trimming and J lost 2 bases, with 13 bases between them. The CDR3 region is CASSYDRQKNTEAFF. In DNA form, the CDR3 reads TGTGCCAGCAGTTATGACAGGCAGAAAAACACTGAAGCTTTCTTT.

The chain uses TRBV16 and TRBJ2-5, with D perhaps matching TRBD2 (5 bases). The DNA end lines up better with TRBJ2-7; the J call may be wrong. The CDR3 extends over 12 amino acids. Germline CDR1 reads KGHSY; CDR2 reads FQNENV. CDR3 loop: CASSQGGYEQYF. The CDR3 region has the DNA TGTGCCAGCAGCCAAGGAGGCTACGAGCAGTACTTC.

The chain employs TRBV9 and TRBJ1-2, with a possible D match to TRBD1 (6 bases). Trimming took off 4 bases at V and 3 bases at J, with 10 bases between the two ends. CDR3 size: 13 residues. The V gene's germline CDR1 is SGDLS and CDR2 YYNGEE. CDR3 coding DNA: TGTGCCAGCAGCTCACAGGGACACTATGGCTACACCTTC. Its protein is CASSSQGHYGYTF.

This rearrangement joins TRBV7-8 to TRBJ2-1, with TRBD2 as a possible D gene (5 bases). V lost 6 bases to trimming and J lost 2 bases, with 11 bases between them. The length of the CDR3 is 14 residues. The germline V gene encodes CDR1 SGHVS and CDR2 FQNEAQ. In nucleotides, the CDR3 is TGTGCCAGCAGTCCCGGGGTACCCTACAATGAGCAGTTCTTC. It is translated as CASSPGVPYNEQFF.

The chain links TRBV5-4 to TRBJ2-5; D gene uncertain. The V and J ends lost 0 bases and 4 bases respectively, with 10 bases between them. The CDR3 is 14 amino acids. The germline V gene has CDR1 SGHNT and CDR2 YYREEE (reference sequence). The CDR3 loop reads CASSLAGAVETQYF. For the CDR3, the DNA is TGTGCCAGCAGCTTGGCCGGAGCAGTAGAGACCCAGTACTTC. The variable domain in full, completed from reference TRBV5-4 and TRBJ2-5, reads ETGVTQSPTHLIKTRGQQVTLRCSSQSGHNTVSWYQQALGQGPQFIFQYYREEENGRGNFPPRFSGLQFPNYSSELNVNALELDDSALYLCASSLAGAVETQYFGPGTRLLVL.

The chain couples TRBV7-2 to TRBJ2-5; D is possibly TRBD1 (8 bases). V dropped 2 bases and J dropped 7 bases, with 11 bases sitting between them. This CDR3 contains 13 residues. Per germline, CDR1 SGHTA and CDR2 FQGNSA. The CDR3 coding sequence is TGTGCCAGCAGCTTACACAGGGGGGGGACCCAGTACTTC. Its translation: CASSLHRGGTQYF.

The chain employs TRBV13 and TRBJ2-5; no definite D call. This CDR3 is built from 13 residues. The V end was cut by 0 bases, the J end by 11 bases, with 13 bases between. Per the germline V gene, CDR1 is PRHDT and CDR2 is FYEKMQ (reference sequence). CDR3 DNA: TGTGCCAGCAGCTTAGGAGCGTCTGGAGAGCAGTACTTC. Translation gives CASSLGASGEQYF.

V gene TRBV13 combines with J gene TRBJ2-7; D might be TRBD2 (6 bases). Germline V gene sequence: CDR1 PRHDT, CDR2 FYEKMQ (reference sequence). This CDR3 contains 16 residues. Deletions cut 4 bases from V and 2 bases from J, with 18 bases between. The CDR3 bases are TGTGCCAGCAGCTCCAGACATGGCGGGGCGACCTACGAGCAGTACTTC. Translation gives CASSSRHGGATYEQYF.

The DNA for the CDR3 is TGCGCCAGCAGCCAAGATTCTGTAGCCAAAAACATTCAGTACTTC. Its translation: CASSQDSVAKNIQYF. The chain is built from TRBV4-1 and TRBJ2-4; D is undetermined. V was cut by 0 bases and J by 0 bases, with 6 bases left in between. This CDR3 is 15 amino acids long. Germline-derived CDR1 and CDR2 are MGHRA and YSYEKL.

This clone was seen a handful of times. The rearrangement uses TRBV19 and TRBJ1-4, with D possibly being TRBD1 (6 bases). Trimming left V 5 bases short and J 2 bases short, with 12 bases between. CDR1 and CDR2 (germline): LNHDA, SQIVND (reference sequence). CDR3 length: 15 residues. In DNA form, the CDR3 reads TGTGCCAGTAGTGGAGGACAGCGGACTAATGAAAAACTGTTTTTT. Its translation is CASSGGQRTNEKLFF.

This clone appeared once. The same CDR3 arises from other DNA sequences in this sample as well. CDR3 loop: CASSLDRQETQYF. CDR3 nucleotides: TGTGCCAGCAGCTTGGACAGACAAGAGACCCAGTACTTC. J is TRBJ2-5 and V is TRBV5-6; D ambiguous. The CDR3 spans 13 residues. The V end was cut by 0 bases, the J end by 2 bases, with 5 bases between. Germline V gene lookup returns CDR1 SGHDT and CDR2 YYEEEE.

CDR3 sequence (DNA): TGCGCCAGCAGCTTGGGGGTGGAGAATTCACCCCTCCACTTT. Residues: CASSLGVENSPLHF. V and J are TRBV5-1 and TRBJ1-6; D remains unclear. V lost 0 bases and J 7 bases, leaving 8 bases between the germline ends. CDR3 size: 14 residues. Germline V gene lookup returns CDR1 SGHRS and CDR2 YFSETQ.

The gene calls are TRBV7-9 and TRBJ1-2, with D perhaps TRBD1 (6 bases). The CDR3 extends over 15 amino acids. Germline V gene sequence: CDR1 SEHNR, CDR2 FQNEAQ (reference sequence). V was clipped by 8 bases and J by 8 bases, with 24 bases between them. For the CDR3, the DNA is TGTGCCAGCGAGACCACTTCAGGGGCTCTATACGGCTACACCTTC. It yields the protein CASETTSGALYGYTF.

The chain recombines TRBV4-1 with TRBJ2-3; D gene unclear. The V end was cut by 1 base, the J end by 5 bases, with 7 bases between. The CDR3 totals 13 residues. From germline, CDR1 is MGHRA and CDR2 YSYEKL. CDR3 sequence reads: CASSQGFGDTQYF. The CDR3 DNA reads TGCGCCAGCAGCCAAGGGTTCGGAGATACGCAGTATTTT.

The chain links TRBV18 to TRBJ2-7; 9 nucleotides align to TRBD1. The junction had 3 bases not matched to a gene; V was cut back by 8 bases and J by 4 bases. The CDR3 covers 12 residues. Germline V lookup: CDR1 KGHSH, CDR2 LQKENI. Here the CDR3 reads CASGDRVYEQYF. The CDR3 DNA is TGTGCCAGCGGGGACAGGGTATACGAGCAGTACTTC. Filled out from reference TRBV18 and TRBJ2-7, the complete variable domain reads NAGVMQNPRHLVRRRGQEARLRCSPMKGHSHVYWYRQLPEEGLKFMVYLQKENIIDESGMPKERFSAEFPKEGPSILRIQQVVRGDSAAYFCASGDRVYEQYFGPGTRLTVT.